The present entry profiles one T cell receptor beta chain with its context. Antigen specificity is unknown. The test was conducted at deep level. TCRdb keeps only in-frame clones here, not all; method: immunoSEQ multiplex PCR. The sample carries approximately 740,000 clones, around 74% recorded once. These data are taken from a study of shared clonotypes between healthy human individuals. Study overall: Every donor yielded three CD4 naive, three CD4 memory, two CD8 naive and one CD8 memory plate.

Looked up from germline, CDR1 is MDHEN and CDR2 is SYDVKM. There are 15 residues in the CDR3. V lost 1 base, J lost 3 bases, and 10 bases lay in between. Regarding the study as a whole: Several donors shared approximately 5% of their naive CD4 clonotypes.

The J gene is TRBJ1-5, the V gene TRBV28, with D unresolved. The specimen sequenced was memory CD4+ T cells sorted from blood. Subset described: CD45RA-negative fraction. The clonotype comes from a woman in her twenties or thirties in good health. The CDR3 nucleotides are TGTGCCAGCAGTTTATCTTCGGGGAACAATCAGCCCCAGCATTTT. Amino acids: CASSLSSGNNQPQHF.